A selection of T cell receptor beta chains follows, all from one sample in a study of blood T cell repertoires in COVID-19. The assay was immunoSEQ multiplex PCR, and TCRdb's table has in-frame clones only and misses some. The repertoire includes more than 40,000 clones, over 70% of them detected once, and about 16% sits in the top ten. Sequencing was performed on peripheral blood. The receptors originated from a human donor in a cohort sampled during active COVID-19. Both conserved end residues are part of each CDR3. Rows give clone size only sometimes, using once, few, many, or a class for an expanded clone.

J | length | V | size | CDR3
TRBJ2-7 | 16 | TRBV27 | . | CASSYGLAGGLYEQYF
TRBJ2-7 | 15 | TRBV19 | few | CASSIDSGPIYEQYF
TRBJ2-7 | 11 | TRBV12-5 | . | CASGTNYEQYF
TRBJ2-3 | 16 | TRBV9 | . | CASSPSGGRNTDTQYF
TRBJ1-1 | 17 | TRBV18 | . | CASSPPSPGTKNTEAFF
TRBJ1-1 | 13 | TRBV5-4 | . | CASSSRGQVEAFF
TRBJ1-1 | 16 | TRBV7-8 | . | CASSLMRAGVNTEAFF
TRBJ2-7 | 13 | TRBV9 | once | CASSGFDNYEQYF
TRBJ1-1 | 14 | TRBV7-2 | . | CASSPWTGGFEAFF
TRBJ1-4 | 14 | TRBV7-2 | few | CASSLGTGVRELFF
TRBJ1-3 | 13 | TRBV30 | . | CASLREFRNTIYF
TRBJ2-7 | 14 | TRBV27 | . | CASSPRTGGSEQYF
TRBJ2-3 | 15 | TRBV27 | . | CASSLSGLLLYTQYF
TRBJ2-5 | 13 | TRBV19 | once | CASSILAEETQYF
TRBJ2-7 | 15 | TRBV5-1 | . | CASSWEPDTHYEQYF
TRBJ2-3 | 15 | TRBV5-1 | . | CASSLVAGSTDTQYF
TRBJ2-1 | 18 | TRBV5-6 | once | CASSSRGGNLRSYNEQFF
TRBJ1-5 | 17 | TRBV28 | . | CASSSSRGLIGNQPQHF
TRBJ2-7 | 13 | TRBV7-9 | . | CASSDLASYEQYF
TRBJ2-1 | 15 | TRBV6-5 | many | CASSSHEGAYNEQFF
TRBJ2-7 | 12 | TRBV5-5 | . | CASSLTSYEQYF
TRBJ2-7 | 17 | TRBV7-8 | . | CASSLRSRGSTSYEQYF
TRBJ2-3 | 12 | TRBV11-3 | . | CASSARGDTQYF
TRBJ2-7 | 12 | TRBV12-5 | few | CASGLGQGEQYF
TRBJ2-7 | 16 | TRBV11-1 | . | CASSHRGTSVTYEQYF
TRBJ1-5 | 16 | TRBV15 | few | CATSSDRDSRVQPQHF
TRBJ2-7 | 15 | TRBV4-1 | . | CASSQDTGLSYEQYF
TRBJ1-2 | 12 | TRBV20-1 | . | CSASVRGLGYTF
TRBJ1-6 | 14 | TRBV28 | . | CASSLDTYNSPLHF